This T cell receptor (beta chain) was sequenced for a study of blood T cell repertoires in COVID-19. Looking at the study overall: Symptom resolution, clearance, or two negative PCRs marked donors in Cohort 3 as recovered.

Germline V gene sequence: CDR1 SGHVS, CDR2 FQNEAQ. CDR3 length: 16 amino acids. V was trimmed by 4 bases and J by 0 bases, leaving 12 bases between them. This clone was observed a few times. Membership in each cohort depended on participant-reported clinical history. Using immunoSEQ multiplex PCR, the repertoire was profiled, and TCRdb retains in-frame clones only, with some absent. The sample shows roughly 200,000 clones, 87% of them seen only once. The chain is built from TRBV7-8 and TRBJ2-2, with D perhaps TRBD1 (5 bases). The sequence derives from a man aged 30 to 45 in a cohort exposed to, infected with or recovered from COVID-19 (not recorded which). The specimen was PBMCs or T cells enriched from blood (not recorded which). The chain's CDR3 is CASSSPTRANTGELFF. CDR3 bases: TGTGCCAGCAGCTCCCCCACCAGGGCGAACACCGGGGAGCTGTTTTTT.